The 31 T cell receptor beta chains listed next were all sequenced from one sample in a study of cytomegalovirus exposure and HLA in healthy donors (dated by TCRdb to about 2017). Libraries were constructed by the immunoSEQ multiplex PCR assay. For the multiplex PCR, a mixture combining 60 forward primers for TCR Vbeta segments and 13 reverse primers for TCR Jbeta segments was used. TCRdb obtained this table from immuneACCESS and retained in-frame rearrangements with V and J assigned. These tables miss some clones; where compared with another copy, unresolved V genes account for less than half of the shortfall, and the remainder is unexplained. In this sample's table one finds approximately 110,000 clones. The biggest ten clones account for approximately 3.8% of the sample. Sequences were obtained from PBMCs. The receptors here all came from a man between 18 and 35 years old in good health and CMV-seronegative.

The chain recombines TRBV9 with TRBJ2-3; 8 bases agree with TRBD2. J lost 2 bases, V lost 4 bases, and 6 bases had no gene match. This CDR3 region has 15 residues. Germline values: CDR1 SGDLS, CDR2 YYNGEE. CDR3 bases: TGTGCCAGCAGCCCCGGGGGGGGGTCCACAGATACGCAGTATTTT. Its translation: CASSPGGGSTDTQYF.

The J gene is TRBJ2-1, the V gene TRBV6-5, with D perhaps matching TRBD2 (5 bases). There are 12 residues in the CDR3. Trimming took off 4 bases at V and 7 bases at J, with 8 bases between the two ends. Germline CDR1 reads MNHEY; CDR2 reads SVGAGI. DNA of the CDR3: TGTGCCAGCAGTTTTAGGAGGAATGAGCAGTTCTTC. This encodes CASSFRRNEQFF.

V usage is TRBV5-1 and J usage is TRBJ2-1; 11 bases line up with TRBD2. Germline assignment: CDR1 SGHRS and CDR2 YFSETQ. V gave up 3 bases and J gave up 0 bases; unmatched junction bases: 2. The CDR3 sequence is 16 residues long. The CDR3 here is CASSYTSGSSYNEQFF. The CDR3 DNA reads as TGCGCCAGCAGCTACACTAGCGGGAGCTCCTACAATGAGCAGTTCTTC.

The chain employs TRBV9 and TRBJ2-3, with 12 bases matching TRBD2. Trimming took 3 bases from V and 4 from J; bases not matched to a gene: 6. The CDR3 is made up of 16 amino acids. Looked up from germline, CDR1 is SGDLS and CDR2 is YYNGEE. The CDR3 DNA follows: TGTGCCAGCAGCGCTAGCGGGAGGGTTTCGGCAGATACGCAGTATTTT. As protein: CASSASGRVSADTQYF.

This chain links TRBV19 with TRBJ1-1; 8 bases match TRBD1. Trimming took 5 bases from V and 4 from J; bases not matched to a gene: 12. The V gene's germline CDR1 is LNHDA and CDR2 SQIVND (reference sequence). The CDR3 is 16 amino acids. Here the CDR3 reads CASSPAGGASVTEAFF. The CDR3 region has the DNA TGTGCCAGTAGTCCGGCAGGGGGCGCGAGCGTCACTGAAGCTTTCTTT.

V gene TRBV25-1 combines with J gene TRBJ2-7, with TRBD2 as a possible D gene (5 bases). V gave up 1 base and J gave up 4 bases, with 8 bases separating them. The germline V gene encodes CDR1 MGHDK and CDR2 SYGVNS. The CDR3 contains 13 residues. The CDR3 region is CASSEFGEYEQYF. For the CDR3, the DNA is TGTGCCAGCAGTGAATTTGGGGAGTACGAGCAGTACTTC.

The rearrangement links TRBV5-6 to TRBJ1-6; D call uncertain. Trimming pared 0 bases from V and 7 bases from J, leaving 11 bases between. The germline V gene encodes CDR1 SGHDT and CDR2 YYEEEE. The CDR3 covers 15 residues. The CDR3 loop reads CASSLELRKNSPLHF. The CDR3 nucleotides are TGTGCCAGCAGCTTGGAGCTGAGAAAGAATTCACCCCTCCACTTT.

The chain is built from TRBV30 and TRBJ1-1, with TRBD1 matching 7 bases. With 3 bases clipped from V and 3 bases from J, the junction kept 4 bases outside the gene matches. Germline CDR1 reads GTSNPN; CDR2 reads SVGIG (reference sequence). The CDR3 runs to 13 residues. The CDR3, as DNA: TGTGCCTGGAGCTCCAGGGGGGACACTGAAGCTTTCTTT. Translation: CAWSSRGDTEAFF.

The rearrangement uses TRBV28 and TRBJ2-4; 8 positions match TRBD2. Per the germline V gene, CDR1 is MDHEN and CDR2 is SYDVKM. The CDR3 is 14 residues long. Unmatched junction bases numbered 4, after V lost 8 bases and J lost 1 base. CDR3 sequence reads: CASERETAKNIQYF. The CDR3 DNA sequence: TGTGCCAGCGAGCGGGAGACCGCCAAAAACATTCAGTACTTC.

V gene TRBV2 combines with J gene TRBJ2-3; 10 bases map to TRBD1. The CDR3 length is 15 residues. J gave up 3 bases and V 7 bases, and 7 bases lay outside the gene matches. CDR1 is SNHLY, CDR2 FYNNEI, per germline. CDR3 in DNA: TGTGCCAGCACGGCGACAGGGGGCGGGACAGATACGCAGTATTTT. Encoded protein: CASTATGGGTDTQYF.

J is TRBJ1-3 and V is TRBV9; D may be TRBD1 (5 bases). The CDR3 has 16 amino acids. The germline V and J ends were trimmed by 4 bases and 1 base, with 15 bases remaining between them. Germline CDR1 reads SGDLS; CDR2 reads YYNGEE. The CDR3 here is CASSNLVGGSGNTIYF. The CDR3 DNA reads TGTGCCAGCAGCAATCTCGTGGGGGGGTCTGGAAACACCATATATTTT.

The V call is TRBV7-2, the J call TRBJ1-1, with 9 bases matching TRBD1. The CDR3 totals 15 residues. J was trimmed by 5 bases and V by 6 bases; bases with no gene match: 10. The germline gives CDR1 SGHTA, CDR2 FQGNSA. The CDR3: CASRPPRTGVTEAFF. In DNA, the CDR3 is TGTGCCAGCAGACCTCCCCGGACAGGGGTAACTGAAGCTTTCTTT.

The chain uses TRBV5-1 and TRBJ1-5, with 7 bases matching TRBD1. Germline values: CDR1 SGHRS, CDR2 YFSETQ. The CDR3 contains 14 residues. V shed 0 bases and J 7 bases; nucleotides not matched to a gene: 4. The CDR3, as DNA: TGCGCCAGCAGCTTGGGCGGACAGGACCAGCCCCAGCATTTT. Translation: CASSLGGQDQPQHF.

The gene calls are TRBV6-6 and TRBJ1-2; the D gene is possibly TRBD1 (6 bases). Looked up from germline, CDR1 is MNHNY and CDR2 is SVGAGI (reference sequence). This CDR3 has 15 amino acids. Trimming removed 0 bases at V and 5 bases at J, with 13 bases between. CDR3 sequence (DNA): TGTGCCAGCAGTTACTCGGGGGCGGGGGTTTATGGCTACACCTTC. It translates to CASSYSGAGVYGYTF.

The V call is TRBV27, the J call TRBJ1-5; D is unresolved. The ends were cut back, 6 bases at V and 3 bases at J, with 18 bases in the middle. Germline V gene lookup returns CDR1 MNHEY and CDR2 SMNVEV (reference sequence). This CDR3 is 16 amino acids long. In DNA form, the CDR3 reads TGTGCCAGCAGGCCGAGGAGCGGTGGAGACAATCAGCCCCAGCATTTT. Translated, it gives CASRPRSGGDNQPQHF.

V usage is TRBV7-9 and J usage is TRBJ1-5; maybe TRBD1 (5 bases). The V gene's germline CDR1 is SEHNR and CDR2 FQNEAQ (reference sequence). V was clipped by 0 bases and J by 3 bases, with 9 bases between them. The CDR3 loop spans 15 amino acids. The CDR3 loop is CASSLAAGDNQPQHF. The CDR3 region has the DNA TGTGCCAGCAGCTTAGCAGCGGGGGACAATCAGCCCCAGCATTTT.

The chain joins TRBV4-2 to TRBJ2-5, with 7 bases identical to TRBD1. This CDR3 spans 18 amino acids. The germline gives CDR1 LGHNA, CDR2 YNFKEQ. Trimming cost V 1 base and J 4 bases; bases outside gene matches: 15. The CDR3 nucleotides read TGTGCCAGCAGCCAAGCAGGTCGGAGACAGGGTTGGTTAGAGACCCAGTACTTC. It codes for CASSQAGRRQGWLETQYF.

The chain is built from TRBV9 and TRBJ2-3; TRBD2 agrees at 7 bases. This CDR3 has 15 residues. With 0 bases clipped from V and 5 bases from J, the junction kept 6 bases outside the gene matches. Germline CDR1 and CDR2: SGDLS and YYNGEE. CDR3 in DNA: TGTGCCAGCAGCGTAGCGGGGGAGCGGGGAGATACGCAGTATTTT. Amino acids: CASSVAGERGDTQYF.

The chain carries TRBV1 and TRBJ2-3; the table's D gene call, TRBD2, was not cross checked with the DNA. TRBV1 is a recognized pseudogene. The CDR3 runs to 18 residues. The CDR3 DNA is TGCACCAGCAGCCAAGACCAGGACTGGGGAGAGGTGGGCTCTCTCGGGTATTTT. This codes for CTSSQDQDWGEVGSLGYF.

V usage is TRBV27 and J usage is TRBJ2-1; the match to TRBD2 covers 11 bases. After removal of 6 bases from V and 7 bases from J, the junction contained 8 bases not matched to a gene. CDR1 and CDR2 from the germline V gene are MNHEY and SMNVEV (reference sequence). The CDR3 is made up of 15 amino acids. CDR3 sequence reads: CASSRTSGRANEQFF. As DNA, the CDR3 is TGTGCCAGCAGCCGAACTAGCGGGAGAGCGAATGAGCAGTTCTTC.

The J gene is TRBJ2-5, the V gene TRBV15; 10 bases map to TRBD1. This CDR3 is 14 amino acids long. Per germline, CDR1 LNHNV and CDR2 YYDKDF (reference sequence). V dropped 1 base and J dropped 4; count of bases not matched to a gene: 0. CDR3 residues: CATSRGQGAETQYF. The CDR3 DNA reads as TGTGCCACCAGCAGAGGACAGGGGGCAGAGACCCAGTACTTC.

CDR3 sequence reads: CASSLDGGPTEAFF. Here the CDR3 DNA reads TGCGCCAGCAGCCTGGATGGAGGACCCACTGAAGCTTTCTTT. The chain links TRBV5-1 to TRBJ1-1; no definite D call. The CDR3 is 14 amino acids. Germline V gene lookup returns CDR1 SGHRS and CDR2 YFSETQ. The ends were cut back, 4 bases at V and 4 bases at J, with 14 bases in the middle.

The rearrangement links TRBV6-5 to TRBJ1-2, with a weak D call TRBD1 (5 bases). CDR1 MNHEY and CDR2 SVGAGI come from the germline V gene. This CDR3 has 14 amino acids. V was trimmed by 7 bases and J by 6 bases, leaving 18 bases between them. The CDR3 reads CASTARDSFDGYTF. The CDR3 DNA follows: TGTGCCAGCACCGCCCGGGACTCCTTCGATGGCTACACCTTC.

This chain connects TRBV6-1 to TRBJ2-7, with 10 bases identical to TRBD1. The CDR3 has 15 residues. The germline CDR1 and CDR2 sequences are MNHNS and SASEGT. The V segment lost 1 base and the J segment 3 bases; nucleotides outside the gene matches: 3. CDR3 sequence (DNA): TGTGCCAGCAGTGAAGGACAGGGGGCAATCTACGAGCAGTACTTC. Residues: CASSEGQGAIYEQYF.

This chain's CDR3 is CASSPREGLRYEQYF. The CDR3 nucleotides are TGTGCCAGCAGCCCCCGGGAGGGCCTTAGGTACGAGCAGTACTTC. The chain couples TRBV5-4 to TRBJ2-7; TRBD2 agrees at 8 bases. This CDR3 has 15 residues. CDR1 SGHNT and CDR2 YYREEE come from the germline V gene (reference sequence). Germline trimming cut 4 bases from V and 4 bases from J; bases unmatched to any gene: 10. The full variable domain, its missing parts supplied by reference TRBV5-4 and TRBJ2-7, is ETGVTQSPTHLIKTRGQQVTLRCSSQSGHNTVSWYQQALGQGPQFIFQYYREEENGRGNFPPRFSGLQFPNYSSELNVNALELDDSALYLCASSPREGLRYEQYFGPGTRLTVT.

This rearrangement joins TRBV29-1 to TRBJ2-7, with 9 bases lining up with TRBD2. Trimming removed 2 bases from V and 6 bases from J; junction bases left unmatched: 8. Germline assignment: CDR1 SQVTM and CDR2 ANQGSEA. This CDR3 spans 14 amino acids. CDR3 amino acids: CSVEKGGGVSEQYF. CDR3 DNA: TGCAGCGTTGAAAAAGGCGGGGGGGTCAGCGAGCAGTACTTC.

V is TRBV19 and J is TRBJ1-5; tentatively, D is TRBD1 (6 bases). V was trimmed by 10 bases and J by 6 bases, leaving 19 bases between them. The CDR3 extends over 14 amino acids. Germline V gene lookup returns CDR1 LNHDA and CDR2 SQIVND (reference sequence). In DNA, the CDR3 is TGTGCCACTACGGACAGCCCGGGCCCTCAGCCCCAGCATTTT. It codes for CATTDSPGPQPQHF.

V is TRBV18 and J is TRBJ1-1, with 7 bases lining up with TRBD1. Trimming removed 4 bases from V and 8 bases from J; junction bases left unmatched: 4. The CDR3 loop spans 12 amino acids. Germline CDR1 is KGHSH and CDR2 is LQKENI. The CDR3 sequence: CASSLDRREAFF. CDR3 in DNA: TGTGCCAGCTCACTGGACAGGAGGGAAGCTTTCTTT.

Concerning this clone: The germline gene is not matched at one end of the junction; a read error may be the cause. The genes are TRBV6-9 and TRBJ2-6, with D perhaps matching TRBD2 (6 bases). Germline CDR1 and CDR2: MNHGY and SVAAGI. This CDR3 spans 21 amino acids. The CDR3 region is CASSYWPPGGPTSSGANVLTF. CDR3 sequence (DNA): TGTGCCAGCAGCTATTGGCCGCCCGGGGGACCTACCAGCTCTGGGGCCAACGTCCTGACTTTC.

This chain uses TRBV2 with TRBJ2-7; 10 bases are shared with TRBD2. This CDR3 contains 15 residues. Germline CDR1 reads SNHLY; CDR2 reads FYNNEI. V shed 8 bases, J shed 2 bases, and the junction held 9 bases outside the gene matches. This CDR3 is CASYLTSGKAYEQYF. The CDR3 nucleotides read TGTGCCAGCTATCTAACTAGCGGGAAGGCCTACGAGCAGTACTTC.

The genes are TRBV4-1 and TRBJ2-1, with 12 bases fitting TRBD2. CDR1 is MGHRA, CDR2 YSYEKL, per germline. The junction had 7 bases not matched to a gene; V was cut back by 0 bases and J by 4 bases. The CDR3 loop spans 18 amino acids. CDR3 bases: TGCGCCAGCAGCCAAGAGAATAACCTAGCGGGAGGGTACAATGAGCAGTTCTTC. Protein sequence: CASSQENNLAGGYNEQFF.